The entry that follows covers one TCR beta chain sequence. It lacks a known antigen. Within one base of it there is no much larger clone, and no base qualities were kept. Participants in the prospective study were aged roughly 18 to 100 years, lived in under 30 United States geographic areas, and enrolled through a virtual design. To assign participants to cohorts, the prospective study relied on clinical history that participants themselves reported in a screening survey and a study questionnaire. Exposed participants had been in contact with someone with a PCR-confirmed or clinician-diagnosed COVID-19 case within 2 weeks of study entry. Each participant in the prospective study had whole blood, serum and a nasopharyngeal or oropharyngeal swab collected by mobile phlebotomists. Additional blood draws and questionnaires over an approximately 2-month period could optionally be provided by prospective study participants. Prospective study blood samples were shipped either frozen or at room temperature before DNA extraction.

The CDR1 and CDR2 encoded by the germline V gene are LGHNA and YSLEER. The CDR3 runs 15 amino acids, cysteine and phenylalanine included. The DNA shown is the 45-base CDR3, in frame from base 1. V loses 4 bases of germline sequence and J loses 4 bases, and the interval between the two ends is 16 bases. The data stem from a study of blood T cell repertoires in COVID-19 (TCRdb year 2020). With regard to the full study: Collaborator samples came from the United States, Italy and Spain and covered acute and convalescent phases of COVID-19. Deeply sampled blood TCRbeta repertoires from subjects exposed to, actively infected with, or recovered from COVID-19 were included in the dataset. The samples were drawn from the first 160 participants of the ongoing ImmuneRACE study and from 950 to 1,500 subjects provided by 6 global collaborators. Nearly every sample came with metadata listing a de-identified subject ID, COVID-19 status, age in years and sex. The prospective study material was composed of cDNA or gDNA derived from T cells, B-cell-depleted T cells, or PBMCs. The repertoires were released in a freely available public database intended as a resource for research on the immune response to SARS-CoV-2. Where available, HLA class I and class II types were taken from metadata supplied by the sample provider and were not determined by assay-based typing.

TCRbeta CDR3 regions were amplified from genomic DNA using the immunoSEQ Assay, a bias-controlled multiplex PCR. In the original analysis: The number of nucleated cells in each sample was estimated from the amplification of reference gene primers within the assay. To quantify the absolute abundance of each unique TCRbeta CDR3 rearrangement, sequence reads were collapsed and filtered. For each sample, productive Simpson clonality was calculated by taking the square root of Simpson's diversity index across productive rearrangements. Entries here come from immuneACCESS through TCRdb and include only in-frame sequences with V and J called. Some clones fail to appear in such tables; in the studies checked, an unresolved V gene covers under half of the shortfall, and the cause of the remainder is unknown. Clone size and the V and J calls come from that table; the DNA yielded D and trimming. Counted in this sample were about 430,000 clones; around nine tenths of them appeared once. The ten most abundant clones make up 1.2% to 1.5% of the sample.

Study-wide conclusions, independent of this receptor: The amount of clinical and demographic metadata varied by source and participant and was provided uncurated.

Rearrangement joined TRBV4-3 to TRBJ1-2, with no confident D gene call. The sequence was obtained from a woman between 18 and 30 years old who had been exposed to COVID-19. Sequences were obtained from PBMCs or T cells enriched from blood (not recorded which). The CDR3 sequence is CASSPGGEGGYGYTF. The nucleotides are TGCGCCAGCAGCCCAGGTGGGGAGGGCGGCTATGGCTACACCTTC.